The 13 T cell receptor beta chains listed next were all sequenced from one sample in a study of identical twins. MiXCR, applied by TCRdb to the 5' RACE reads, yields one record per CDR3 protein. The sample consists of some 230,000 distinct CDR3 sequences, 5% to 7% of them appearing once. These data were likewise used in another study, on T cells expressing NK-cell markers.

Sample: CD8+ T cells sorted from blood. The receptor source for this set is a woman between 18 and 29 years old in good health.

CDR3 residues: CASSPYYTGQDQETQYF. CDR3 in DNA: TGTGCCAGCAGCCCCTACTATACGGGACAAGACCAAGAGACCCAGTACTTC. The V and J genes are TRBV9 and TRBJ2-5; D perhaps matches TRBD1 (6 bases). Germline lookup yields CDR1 SGDLS and CDR2 YYNGEE. The CDR3 is 17 amino acids. V lost 4 bases to trimming and J lost 0 bases, with 19 bases between them.

The chain recombines TRBV20-1 with TRBJ2-1; perhaps TRBD2 as D (6 bases). The CDR3 spans 12 residues. The V end lost 6 bases, the J end lost 9 bases, and 15 bases lay between the germline ends. Germline assignment: CDR1 DFQATT and CDR2 SNEGSKA (reference sequence). Written as DNA, the CDR3 is TGCAGTGCCCTAGAGGCGGGGCCTGAGCAGTTCTTC. This gives the protein CSALEAGPEQFF.

This clonotype turned up a few times. Here the CDR3 reads CASRPAVAGVYEQFF. In DNA form, the CDR3 reads TGTGCCAGCCGCCCGGCGGTAGCGGGAGTTTACGAGCAGTTCTTC. The chain has TRBV6-1 and TRBJ2-1, with 9 bases lining up with TRBD2. CDR1 and CDR2 from the germline V gene are MNHNS and SASEGT. V lost 8 bases, J lost 10 bases, and 15 bases stayed unmatched. This CDR3 contains 15 residues.

Written as DNA, the CDR3 is TGTGCCAGCAGTTTCCGATCAAAAACAGGGTGGACTGAAGCTTTCTTT. Translating gives CASSFRSKTGWTEAFF. The chain has TRBV27 and TRBJ1-1; a weak D match, TRBD1 (6 bases). This CDR3 is 16 amino acids long. V was clipped by 3 bases and J by 5 bases, with 19 bases between them. CDR1 and CDR2 from the germline V gene are MNHEY and SMNVEV (reference sequence).

This clonotype was picked up a small number of times. The chain employs TRBV11-2 and TRBJ2-7; no reliable D call. The CDR3 loop spans 14 amino acids. V was pared by 3 bases and J by 4 bases, with 13 bases between. From germline, CDR1 is SGHAT and CDR2 FQNNGV. DNA for the CDR3: TGTGCCAGCAGCTTCTTGATTCACCTATACGAGCAGTACTTC. It yields the protein CASSFLIHLYEQYF.

This clonotype came up a few times. V and J are TRBV6-4 and TRBJ2-1; D remains ambiguous. There are 14 residues in the CDR3. The V end was cut by 2 bases, the J end by 9 bases, with 14 bases between. Germline assignment: CDR1 MRHNA and CDR2 SNTAGT. The CDR3 reads CASSDGYLVGEQFF. In DNA form, the CDR3 reads TGTGCCAGCAGTGACGGCTACTTGGTCGGTGAGCAGTTCTTC.

There are many counts of this clonotype. The chain recombines TRBV12-3 or TRBV12-4 with TRBJ1-4; D gene ambiguous. The CDR3 is made up of 13 amino acids. Deletions cut 5 bases from V and 4 bases from J, with 8 bases between. The CDR3 sequence: CASSTSSNEKLFF. As DNA, the CDR3 is TGTGCCAGCAGTACTTCAAGTAATGAAAAACTGTTTTTT.

This chain links TRBV6-4 with TRBJ2-5; D gene unclear. The CDR3 extends over 14 amino acids. Deletions cut 3 bases from V and 3 bases from J, with 11 bases between. In germline, CDR1 is MRHNA, CDR2 SNTAGT. The CDR3 nucleotides read TGTGCCAGCAGTGATAAGGGCCGGGAAGAGACCCAGTACTTC. Encoded protein: CASSDKGREETQYF.

This clonotype was counted between two and nine times. V and J are TRBV27 and TRBJ2-7; 9 nucleotides match TRBD1. The V and J ends lost 5 bases and 7 bases, in that order; junction bases with no gene match: 9. The CDR3 totals 14 residues. The germline V gene has CDR1 MNHEY and CDR2 SMNVEV (reference sequence). The CDR3 protein is CASSPGTGYGEQYF. The CDR3 coding sequence is TGTGCCAGCAGTCCCGGGACAGGGTATGGGGAGCAGTACTTC.

This clonotype was seen a few times. This chain uses TRBV7-2 with TRBJ2-7; 9 positions agree with TRBD1. Trimming took 6 bases from V and 2 from J; bases not matched to a gene: 8. This CDR3 contains 15 residues. Germline values: CDR1 SGHTA, CDR2 FQGNSA. The CDR3 DNA follows: TGTGCCAGCAGAGGTGGACAGGGGCCGACCTACGAGCAGTACTTC. Its translation: CASRGGQGPTYEQYF.

This clonotype has just a few counts. The chain joins TRBV11-2 to TRBJ2-7; D is unclear. The CDR3 totals 14 residues. V lost 0 bases to trimming and J lost 0 bases, with 6 bases between them. CDR1 and CDR2 from the germline V gene are SGHAT and FQNNGV. DNA for the CDR3: TGTGCCAGCAGCTTAGACCCTATCTCCTACGAGCAGTACTTC. This translates into CASSLDPISYEQYF.

This clonotype was detected many times. This chain connects TRBV7-2 to TRBJ2-7; D is ambiguous. The CDR3 contains 16 residues. Germline V CDR1 and CDR2: SGHTA, FQGNSA. Trimming cost V 4 bases and J 7 bases, with 23 bases left between them. The CDR3 sequence: CASSSTISVVRWEQYF. The CDR3 DNA reads as TGTGCCAGCAGCTCGACGATATCAGTGGTACGATGGGAGCAGTACTTC. Based on the CDR3 plus reference TRBV7-2 and TRBJ2-7, the full variable domain is GAGVSQSPSNKVTEKGKDVELRCDPISGHTALYWYRQSLGQGLEFLIYFQGNSAPDKSGLPSDRFSAERTGGSVSTLTIQRTQQEDSAVYLCASSSTISVVRWEQYFGPGTRLTVT.

This clonotype was counted between two and nine times. This sequence joins TRBV7-9 and TRBJ2-5; 11 bases match TRBD2. The length of the CDR3 is 17 residues. The J segment lost 5 bases and the V segment lost 1 base, leaving 9 bases of the junction unmatched. CDR1 is SEHNR and CDR2 is FQNEAQ in the germline V gene (reference sequence). The CDR3 sequence: CASSLVKLAGVWETQYF. DNA for the CDR3: TGTGCCAGCAGCTTAGTCAAACTAGCGGGAGTGTGGGAGACCCAGTACTTC.